This entry is about one T cell receptor (beta chain). This entry is derived from a study of shared T cell receptors in the human thymus. Clones were read by immunoSEQ multiplex PCR, and TCRdb kept only the in-frame ones, dropping some. The top ten hold approximately 0.01% of the sample, which has hundreds of thousands of clones, around nine tenths seen once. V trimming: 4 bases; J trimming: 3 bases; junction bases outside the gene matches: 16. The CDR3 length is 19 residues. Germline V gene data show CDR1 as SGHDN and CDR2 as FVKESK. Another study also made use of these data, one on human thymus T cells. In that study: Unrelated individuals had highly overlapping thymic repertoires, as reported in related research.

The TCR sequence derives from a boy under two years old with a congenital heart defect. The sample was thymocytes. This rearrangement joins TRBV14 to TRBJ1-1; TRBD1 aligns across 11 bases. The CDR3 nucleotides are TGTGCCAGCAGCCCTAAAGCGCTCCGGGACAGGGGGAGGGACACTGAAGCTTTCTTT. It yields the protein CASSPKALRDRGRDTEAFF.